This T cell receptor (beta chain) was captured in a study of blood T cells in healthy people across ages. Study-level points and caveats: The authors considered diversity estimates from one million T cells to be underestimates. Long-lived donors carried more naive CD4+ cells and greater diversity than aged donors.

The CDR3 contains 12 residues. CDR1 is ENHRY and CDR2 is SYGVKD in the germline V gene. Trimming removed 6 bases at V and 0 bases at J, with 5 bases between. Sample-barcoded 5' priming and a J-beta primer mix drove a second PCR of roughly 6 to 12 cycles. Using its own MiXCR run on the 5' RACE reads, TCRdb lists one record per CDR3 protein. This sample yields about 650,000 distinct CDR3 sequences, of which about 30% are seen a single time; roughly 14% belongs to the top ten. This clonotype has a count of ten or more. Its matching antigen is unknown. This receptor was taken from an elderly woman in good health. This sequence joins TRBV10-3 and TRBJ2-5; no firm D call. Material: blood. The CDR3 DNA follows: TGTGCCATCAGACAGAACCAAGAGACCCAGTACTTC. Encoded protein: CAIRQNQETQYF.